This T cell receptor beta chain was obtained from a study of type 1 and type 2 diabetes patients. Study-level information: Across the study, around 20 million paired-end reads were produced.

As for this clonotype: Its antigen is not identified.

All diabetic donors were classified as either type 1 or type 2 diabetes. The germline V gene has CDR1 SGHNT and CDR2 YENEEA. The J segment lost 8 bases and the V segment lost 5 bases, leaving 16 bases of the junction unmatched. This CDR3 comprises 17 residues. Study conclusions and caveats: Both CD4+ and CD8+ type 2 diabetes repertoires showed significantly higher diversity than type 1. Type 2 diabetes and control samples shared highly correlated V and J usage, averaging approximately 0.97.

PCR was run on genomic DNA. Multiplex PCR with 30 forward and 13 reverse primers amplified the TCR beta CDR3. TCRdb used MiXCR to reprocess the multiplex PCR reads, holding one entry per CDR3 protein. Of about 290,000 distinct CDR3 sequences listed, 40% to 50% were seen once; the top ten hold about 13%. The sample taken for sequencing was peripheral blood mononuclear cells (PBMCs). This TCR derives from a man aged 18 to 35 with type 2 diabetes. The J gene is TRBJ2-1, the V gene TRBV11-3; 9 nucleotides align to TRBD2. The CDR3 protein is CASSGGRRSSGADEQFF. CDR3 DNA sequence: TGTGCCAGCAGCGGGGGGCGACGATCTAGCGGGGCTGATGAGCAGTTCTTC.